The rows below give T cell receptor beta chains drawn from one sample of a study of shared clonotypes between healthy human individuals. Method: immunoSEQ multiplex PCR; TCRdb's copy keeps in-frame clones and lacks some. The profile shows more than 1,200,000 clones, approximately 98.5% of them singletons. The sample consisted of naive CD4+ T cells sorted from blood. The receptors shown here come from a man aged 25-45 years in good health. Both conserved end residues are part of each CDR3. Each record gives: J gene, D gene, V gene, clone size, CDR3 DNA, CDR3 protein. The D gene is left open where the match is weak. Clone size is given for some rows only: seen once, a few or many times, or a class if the clone is expanded.

j_gene: TRBJ2-1
d_gene: -
v_gene: TRBV20-1
abundance: -
CDR3nt: TGCAGTGCTAGGGGGAGTGAGCAGTTCTTC
CDR3aa: CSARGSEQFF

j_gene: TRBJ2-7
d_gene: -
v_gene: TRBV7-8
abundance: -
CDR3nt: TGTGCCAGCAGCTCGCAGACCGGGACAACCTACGAGCAGTACTTC
CDR3aa: CASSSQTGTTYEQYF

j_gene: TRBJ1-1
d_gene: -
v_gene: TRBV2
abundance: -
CDR3nt: TGTGCCAGCAGTGAAGTCTCTGAAGCTTTCTTT
CDR3aa: CASSEVSEAFF

j_gene: TRBJ2-2
d_gene: TRBD1
v_gene: TRBV6-1
abundance: -
CDR3nt: TGTGCCAGCAGTGAAACGACAGGGATTTTCACCGGGGAGCTGTTTTTT
CDR3aa: CASSETTGIFTGELFF

j_gene: TRBJ1-5
d_gene: -
v_gene: TRBV28
abundance: -
CDR3nt: TGTGCCAGCAGTTTCTCCCTAGGAAGCAATCAGCCCCAGCATTTT
CDR3aa: CASSFSLGSNQPQHF

j_gene: TRBJ1-5
d_gene: TRBD1
v_gene: TRBV7-9
abundance: -
CDR3nt: TGTGCCAGCAGTTTCGCAGGGGGCGCGCAGCCCCAGCATTTT
CDR3aa: CASSFAGGAQPQHF

j_gene: TRBJ2-3
d_gene: TRBD1
v_gene: TRBV29-1
abundance: -
CDR3nt: TGCAGCGTTGATTACAGGGGGGAAGATACGCAGTATTTT
CDR3aa: CSVDYRGEDTQYF

j_gene: TRBJ2-5
d_gene: -
v_gene: TRBV6-5
abundance: -
CDR3nt: TGTGCCAGCAGTTACTCAGAACTAAAAGAGACCCAGTACTTC
CDR3aa: CASSYSELKETQYF

j_gene: TRBJ2-3
d_gene: -
v_gene: TRBV9
abundance: -
CDR3nt: TGTGCCAGCAGCCGAAGCGCTGGCCCAGATACGCAGTATTTT
CDR3aa: CASSRSAGPDTQYF

j_gene: TRBJ2-1
d_gene: -
v_gene: TRBV4-3
abundance: -
CDR3nt: TGCGCCAGCAGCCAAGACGGTAGGTCTCGCACGTACAATGAGCAGTTCTTC
CDR3aa: CASSQDGRSRTYNEQFF

j_gene: TRBJ2-1
d_gene: -
v_gene: TRBV18
abundance: -
CDR3nt: TGTGCCAGCTCAGAGCATGGAGGGCCCTACAATGAGCAGTTCTTC
CDR3aa: CASSEHGGPYNEQFF

j_gene: TRBJ2-1
d_gene: -
v_gene: TRBV11-1
abundance: -
CDR3nt: TGTGCCAGCAGCAACCCCAGAGCCGGGGCCTGGGAGCAGTTCTTC
CDR3aa: CASSNPRAGAWEQFF

j_gene: TRBJ2-5
d_gene: TRBD2
v_gene: TRBV5-4
abundance: -
CDR3nt: TGTGCCAGCAGCTTGGAGGCTAGCGGGATCCGGGAGACCCAGTACTTC
CDR3aa: CASSLEASGIRETQYF

j_gene: TRBJ1-4
d_gene: -
v_gene: TRBV2
abundance: -
CDR3nt: TGTGCCAGCAGTGAATTTGGGCAGGGAAATCTTTCAACTAATGAAAAACTGTTTTTT
CDR3aa: CASSEFGQGNLSTNEKLFF

j_gene: TRBJ2-7
d_gene: -
v_gene: TRBV29-1
abundance: -
CDR3nt: TGCAGCGTTTGGACCGCCTATGGGGAGTACGAGCAGTACTTC
CDR3aa: CSVWTAYGEYEQYF

j_gene: TRBJ2-4
d_gene: TRBD1
v_gene: TRBV7-2
abundance: -
CDR3nt: TGTGCCAGCAGCTTAATCGGGACAGCCGGCCAAAACATTCAGTACTTC
CDR3aa: CASSLIGTAGQNIQYF

j_gene: TRBJ2-7
d_gene: TRBD2
v_gene: TRBV15
abundance: -
CDR3nt: TGTGCCACCAGCAGAGGCGACAGGACTAGCGGGAGGGCCTGGTACGAGCAGTACTTC
CDR3aa: CATSRGDRTSGRAWYEQYF

j_gene: TRBJ2-7
d_gene: TRBD2
v_gene: TRBV7-8
abundance: once
CDR3nt: TGTGCCAGCAGCCCGGGCGGGAGGGGTTACGAGCAGTACTTC
CDR3aa: CASSPGGRGYEQYF

j_gene: TRBJ1-2
d_gene: -
v_gene: TRBV25-1
abundance: once
CDR3nt: TGTGCCAGCAGTGTTTGGGACAAAGACTATGGCTACACCTTC
CDR3aa: CASSVWDKDYGYTF

j_gene: TRBJ2-2
d_gene: TRBD2
v_gene: TRBV2
abundance: -
CDR3nt: TGTGCCTTTACGAGTCCGAAACTAGCGGGAGACACCGGGGAGCTGTTTTTT
CDR3aa: CAFTSPKLAGDTGELFF

j_gene: TRBJ2-1
d_gene: -
v_gene: TRBV6-1
abundance: once
CDR3nt: TGTGCCAGCACGGACGGACACAATGAGCAGTTCTTC
CDR3aa: CASTDGHNEQFF

j_gene: TRBJ2-3
d_gene: -
v_gene: TRBV2
abundance: -
CDR3nt: TGTGCCAGCTGGCCAGGGAGCACAGATACGCAGTATTTT
CDR3aa: CASWPGSTDTQYF

j_gene: TRBJ2-1
d_gene: TRBD1
v_gene: TRBV18
abundance: once
CDR3nt: TGTGCCAGCTCACCGAAGACAGGGGGGGTCAATGAGCAGTTCTTC
CDR3aa: CASSPKTGGVNEQFF

j_gene: TRBJ2-2
d_gene: TRBD1
v_gene: TRBV29-1
abundance: -
CDR3nt: TGCAGCGTCGCGGACAGGGGTAATACCGGGGAGCTGTTTTTT
CDR3aa: CSVADRGNTGELFF

j_gene: TRBJ2-7
d_gene: -
v_gene: TRBV6-1
abundance: -
CDR3nt: TGTGCCAGCAGTGAAAGCACCTACTACGAGCAGTACTTC
CDR3aa: CASSESTYYEQYF

j_gene: TRBJ2-3
d_gene: -
v_gene: TRBV5-5
abundance: -
CDR3nt: TGTGCCAGCAGCGTCACCGGGGACCCGAGACGACACCCTCCGCAGTATTTT
CDR3aa: CASSVTGDPRRHPPQYF

j_gene: TRBJ2-3
d_gene: -
v_gene: TRBV9
abundance: -
CDR3nt: TGTGCCAGCAGCGTAGCTACAGGCGTCCTCACAGATACGCAGTATTTT
CDR3aa: CASSVATGVLTDTQYF

j_gene: TRBJ2-1
d_gene: -
v_gene: TRBV27
abundance: -
CDR3nt: TGTGCCAGCAGTTTAGGACAGACCTACAATGAGCAGTTCTTC
CDR3aa: CASSLGQTYNEQFF

j_gene: TRBJ2-5
d_gene: -
v_gene: TRBV23-1
abundance: -
CDR3nt: TGCGCCACTCCATTGAGGGTCGAGACCCAGTACTTC
CDR3aa: CATPLRVETQYF

j_gene: TRBJ2-2
d_gene: -
v_gene: TRBV5-1
abundance: -
CDR3nt: TGCGCCAGCAGCTTGGAAGTCAGGGACAACACCGGGGAGCTGTTTTTT
CDR3aa: CASSLEVRDNTGELFF

j_gene: TRBJ2-7
d_gene: -
v_gene: TRBV6-5
abundance: -
CDR3nt: TGTGCCAGCAACCAGGGGTATGCGTCCTACGAGCAGTACTTC
CDR3aa: CASNQGYASYEQYF

j_gene: TRBJ1-3
d_gene: -
v_gene: TRBV7-9
abundance: -
CDR3nt: TGTGCCAGCAGCTTAGCAGGGAACACCATATATTTT
CDR3aa: CASSLAGNTIYF

j_gene: TRBJ2-7
d_gene: -
v_gene: TRBV7-2
abundance: once
CDR3nt: TGTGCCAGCAGCTTATGGTTGGGGTCGGGAGCCTCCTACGAGCAGTACTTC
CDR3aa: CASSLWLGSGASYEQYF

j_gene: TRBJ1-4
d_gene: -
v_gene: TRBV5-1
abundance: -
CDR3nt: TGCGCCAGCAGCCTGACGGTTAGTGAAAAACTGTTTTTT
CDR3aa: CASSLTVSEKLFF

j_gene: TRBJ2-2
d_gene: -
v_gene: TRBV7-6
abundance: -
CDR3nt: TGTGCCAGCAGCTTAGTCGCTTGGGGGAACACCGGGGAGCTGTTTTTT
CDR3aa: CASSLVAWGNTGELFF

j_gene: TRBJ1-1
d_gene: -
v_gene: TRBV18
abundance: -
CDR3nt: TGTGCCAGCTCACCACCGGCGCAGGGTATCACTGAAGCTTTCTTT
CDR3aa: CASSPPAQGITEAFF

j_gene: TRBJ1-5
d_gene: -
v_gene: TRBV6-5
abundance: -
CDR3nt: TGTGCCAGCAGGGGGCAGATTAATCAGCCCCAGCATTTT
CDR3aa: CASRGQINQPQHF

j_gene: TRBJ2-7
d_gene: TRBD1
v_gene: TRBV4-1
abundance: -
CDR3nt: TGCGCCAGCAGCCTCCGGGACAGGGTATCCGAGCAGTACTTC
CDR3aa: CASSLRDRVSEQYF

j_gene: TRBJ2-3
d_gene: -
v_gene: TRBV10-3
abundance: -
CDR3nt: TGTGCCATCAGTGAGACAGATACGCAGTATTTT
CDR3aa: CAISETDTQYF

j_gene: TRBJ2-3
d_gene: TRBD1
v_gene: TRBV10-3
abundance: -
CDR3nt: TGTGCCAACCGACAGGGCCAAACAGATACGCAGTATTTT
CDR3aa: CANRQGQTDTQYF

j_gene: TRBJ1-1
d_gene: -
v_gene: TRBV5-1
abundance: -
CDR3nt: TGCGCCAGCAGCGAGGGACCGGTGAACACTGAAGCTTTCTTT
CDR3aa: CASSEGPVNTEAFF

j_gene: TRBJ2-1
d_gene: -
v_gene: TRBV28
abundance: once
CDR3nt: TGTGCCAGCAGTTTGTTCCATGAGCAGTTCTTC
CDR3aa: CASSLFHEQFF

j_gene: TRBJ1-1
d_gene: -
v_gene: TRBV5-1
abundance: -
CDR3nt: TGCGCCAGCAGCTTGGTTCAGGGGTCGAACACTGAAGCTTTCTTT
CDR3aa: CASSLVQGSNTEAFF

j_gene: TRBJ2-7
d_gene: -
v_gene: TRBV9
abundance: -
CDR3nt: TGTGCCAGCAGCGTAGAGGTGGGGAGTTCCTACGAGCAGTACTTC
CDR3aa: CASSVEVGSSYEQYF

j_gene: TRBJ2-7
d_gene: TRBD1
v_gene: TRBV18
abundance: -
CDR3nt: TGTGCCAGCAGATTGGGACAGGGGAGCGAGCAGTACTTC
CDR3aa: CASRLGQGSEQYF

j_gene: TRBJ2-6
d_gene: TRBD1
v_gene: TRBV5-1
abundance: once
CDR3nt: TGCGCCAGCAGCTCCGCAAGGACAGGGGGCTCCTCTGGGGCCAACGTCCTGACTTTC
CDR3aa: CASSSARTGGSSGANVLTF

j_gene: TRBJ2-5
d_gene: TRBD2
v_gene: TRBV29-1
abundance: once
CDR3nt: TGCAGCGTTGTAGCTAGCGGTTACCAAGAGACCCAGTACTTC
CDR3aa: CSVVASGYQETQYF

j_gene: TRBJ2-7
d_gene: -
v_gene: TRBV11-3
abundance: once
CDR3nt: TGTGCCAGCAGCGTAGGATCCAGCTCCTACGAGCAGTACTTC
CDR3aa: CASSVGSSSYEQYF

j_gene: TRBJ1-1
d_gene: -
v_gene: TRBV6-6
abundance: -
CDR3nt: TGTGCCCTCAGGAAGGGCACTGAAGCTTTCTTT
CDR3aa: CALRKGTEAFF